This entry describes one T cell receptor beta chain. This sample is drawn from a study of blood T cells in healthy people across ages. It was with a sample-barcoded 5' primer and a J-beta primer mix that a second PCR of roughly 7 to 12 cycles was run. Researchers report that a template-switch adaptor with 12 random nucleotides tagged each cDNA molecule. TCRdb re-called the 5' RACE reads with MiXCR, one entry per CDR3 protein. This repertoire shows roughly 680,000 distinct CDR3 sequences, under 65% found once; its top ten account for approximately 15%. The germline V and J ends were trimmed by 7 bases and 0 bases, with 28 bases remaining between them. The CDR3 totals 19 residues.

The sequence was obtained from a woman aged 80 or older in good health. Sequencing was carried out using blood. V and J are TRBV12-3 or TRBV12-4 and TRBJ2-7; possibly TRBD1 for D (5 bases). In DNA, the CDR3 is TGTGCCAGCACCCTCCATCCCAGAAGTTTTGGACAACACTCCTACGAGCAGTACTTC. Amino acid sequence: CASTLHPRSFGQHSYEQYF.